Reported below is one T cell receptor beta chain. A single base separates this from a much larger clone, so it may be a read error. The sample originates from a study of blood T cells in healthy people across ages. V lost 7 bases and J 0 bases, leaving 19 bases between the germline ends. CDR1 is DFQATT and CDR2 is SNEGSKA in the germline V gene (reference sequence). This CDR3 contains 15 residues. With a J-beta primer mix and a sample-barcoded 5' primer, a second PCR ran about 6 to 11 cycles. TCRdb called the 5' RACE reads again in MiXCR, with one record for every CDR3 protein. The profile covers approximately 900,000 distinct CDR3 sequences, with about 27% appearing a single time and around 9.6% taken by the ten largest. These data were also filed under a second study, of T cells of mothers and their children. Turning to that study: Every mother produced more than 9.5 million TCR beta CDR3 reads, whereas every child provided about 3 million.

The chain combines TRBV20-1 with TRBJ2-7; D perhaps matches TRBD1 (6 bases). The material sequenced was blood. This receptor was taken from a woman aged 35 to 49 in good health. Here the CDR3 DNA reads TGCAGTGTCCATACAGGGCTCCTAAGCTCCTACGAGCAGTACTTC. Protein: CSVHTGLLSSYEQYF.